This record covers a single T cell receptor beta chain. This entry belongs to a study of blood T cell repertoires in COVID-19. Study background: Sites across the United States, Italy and Spain contributed samples from acute and convalescent COVID-19. Sources were T cells, B-cell-depleted T cells, or PBMCs; the material itself was cDNA or gDNA.

Trimming removed 2 bases from V and 4 bases from J, with 17 bases in between. Germline lookup yields CDR1 GTSNPN and CDR2 SVGIG (reference sequence). This CDR3 spans 15 amino acids. How the authors handled the data: Using reference gene primer amplification, nucleated cell counts were estimated. Sequencing used immunoSEQ multiplex PCR; TCRdb keeps in-frame clones, though not all of them. V and J calls and clone size are copied from that table; D and trimming were computed from the DNA. The table includes tens of thousands of clones, 80% detected once. The specimen sequenced was peripheral blood. The V gene is TRBV30, the J gene TRBJ1-2; the D is unclear. The sequence came from a woman aged 65 to 85 with acute or convalescent COVID-19. CDR3 sequence (DNA): TGTGCCTGGAGTCACGGCTCCGTAGCCGGCTATGGCTACACCTTC. Translated: CAWSHGSVAGYGYTF.